These 16 T cell receptor beta chains were all obtained from the same sample, sequenced in a study of CD8 T cells in Susac syndrome (dated by TCRdb to between 2018 and 2020). Library preparation was by the immunoSEQ multiplex PCR assay. RNA was extracted with the RNeasy kit and roughly 0.45 to 1 ug was reverse transcribed using random hexamers. TCRdb took the public reads, trimmed them with fastp at Q25, ran MiXCR for clone calling and kept in-frame beta chains. Duplicate CDR3 protein sequences are folded into a single record with the most common DNA and genes. The sample has 130,000 or so distinct CDR3 sequences on record, over 90% of them singletons. More than 0.12% of the sample is in the top ten clones. Sequenced material: CD4+ T cells from PBMCs. The receptors come from a human donor with Susac syndrome.

The V and J genes are TRBV7-8 and TRBJ2-7; unclear D gene. Germline CDR1 SGHVS, CDR2 FQNEAQ. V was trimmed by 2 bases and J by 5 bases, leaving 16 bases between them. This CDR3 spans 15 amino acids. CDR3 sequence reads: CASSLSRLSTHEQYF. DNA for the CDR3: TGTGCCAGCAGCTTAAGCCGCCTGAGTACCCACGAGCAGTACTTC.

The V and J genes are TRBV5-6 and TRBJ2-5; D is undetermined. Germline CDR1 reads SGHDT; CDR2 reads YYEEEE. The length of the CDR3 is 12 residues. Trimming cost V 4 bases and J 7 bases, with 11 bases left between them. The CDR3 is CASSARVGTQYF. The CDR3 DNA is TGTGCCAGCAGCGCCCGAGTAGGGACCCAGTACTTC.

The J gene is TRBJ1-3, the V gene TRBV11-2; weak D call: TRBD1 (5 bases). The ends were cut back, 5 bases at V and 2 bases at J, with 13 bases in the middle. Germline V gives CDR1 SGHAT, CDR2 FQNNGV. The CDR3 is made up of 15 amino acids. CDR3 sequence (DNA): TGTGCCAGCAGCCCCCAGGGATTGACTGGAAACACCATATATTTT. Its protein product is CASSPQGLTGNTIYF.

The chain employs TRBV29-1 and TRBJ1-1; D remains ambiguous. CDR1 and CDR2 from the germline V gene are SQVTM and ANQGSEA. This CDR3 comprises 13 residues. Trimming shortened V by 3 bases and J by 9 bases, and 17 bases separated the two germline ends. CDR3 nucleotides: TGCAGCGTTGACCCGGCCCGCGATAGTAAAGCTTTCTTT. This translates into CSVDPARDSKAFF.

This chain uses TRBV5-1 with TRBJ1-1; 9 positions agree with TRBD1. The CDR3 extends over 14 amino acids. CDR1 and CDR2 (germline): SGHRS, YFSETQ. Unmatched junction bases numbered 6, after V lost 5 bases and J lost 4 bases. This CDR3 reads CASRGTGMGTEAFF. The CDR3, as DNA: TGCGCCAGCAGGGGGACAGGGATGGGCACTGAAGCTTTCTTT.

V usage is TRBV27 and J usage is TRBJ1-1, with TRBD1 as a possible D gene (5 bases). Per germline, CDR1 MNHEY and CDR2 SMNVEV (reference sequence). Trimming cost V 7 bases and J 3 bases, with 15 bases left between them. The CDR3 has 14 amino acids. The CDR3 nucleotides read TGTGCCAGCAAGGGGTGGGGTGTGGACACTGAAGCTTTCTTT. This translates into CASKGWGVDTEAFF.

The chain recombines TRBV12-3 or TRBV12-4 with TRBJ1-2, with D possibly TRBD1 on 6 matching bases. V was cut by 11 bases and J by 5 bases, with 15 bases left in between. This CDR3 contains 12 residues. The CDR3: CAGLNREYGYTF. The CDR3 nucleotides are TGTGCCGGGCTAAACAGGGAATATGGCTACACCTTC.

This chain connects TRBV29-1 to TRBJ2-7, with unresolved D. V was shortened by 5 bases and J by 2 bases, with 19 bases between the two germline ends. The CDR3 is 15 residues long. Germline V gene lookup returns CDR1 SQVTM and CDR2 ANQGSEA. CDR3 DNA sequence: TGCAGCGTTTCGGTCCGGGCCGCTGGGGCCTACGAGCAGTACTTC. The encoded protein is CSVSVRAAGAYEQYF.

This chain connects TRBV30 to TRBJ2-6; either TRBD1 or TRBD2 may fit D (5 bases each). Looked up from germline, CDR1 is GTSNPN and CDR2 is SVGIG (reference sequence). V lost 8 bases to trimming and J lost 0 bases, with 17 bases between them. The CDR3 is made up of 16 amino acids. The CDR3 is CAGTPRAVSGANVLTF. CDR3 coding DNA: TGTGCCGGGACCCCTCGCGCAGTCTCTGGGGCCAACGTCCTGACTTTC.

The chain uses TRBV12-3 or TRBV12-4 and TRBJ2-7, with 7 positions matching TRBD2. Trimming at V came to 7 bases and at J to 2 bases, leaving 8 bases not matched to a gene. This CDR3 has 14 amino acids. CDR3 loop: CASTSGGGPYEQYF. In DNA, the CDR3 is TGTGCCAGCACCTCGGGGGGAGGACCCTACGAGCAGTACTTC.

This rearrangement joins TRBV12-3 or TRBV12-4 to TRBJ2-3, with a tentative D call TRBD1 (5 bases). Between the trimmed V and J ends, which lost 3 bases and 3 bases, there was a span of 10 bases. This CDR3 contains 14 residues. In DNA, the CDR3 is TGTGCCAGCAGTTTTTCACAGGCTACAGATACGCAGTATTTT. It is translated as CASSFSQATDTQYF.

The rearrangement links TRBV5-1 to TRBJ2-5, with D tentatively TRBD1 (5 bases). The germline CDR1 and CDR2 sequences are SGHRS and YFSETQ. Trimming shortened V by 4 bases and J by 7 bases, and 17 bases separated the two germline ends. This CDR3 spans 14 amino acids. Written as DNA, the CDR3 is TGCGCCAGCAGCCCTGGGGCCAGTCAACGGACCCAGTACTTC. Its protein is CASSPGASQRTQYF. The full variable domain, in which reference TRBV5-1 and TRBJ2-5 provide the parts outside the CDR3, is KAGVTQTPRYLIKTRGQQVTLSCSPISGHRSVSWYQQTPGQGLQFLFEYFSETQRNKGNFPGRFSGRQFSNSRSEMNVSTLELGDSALYLCASSPGASQRTQYFGPGTRLLVL.

V gene TRBV5-4 combines with J gene TRBJ2-3; D unclear. CDR1 is SGHNT and CDR2 is YYREEE in the germline V gene (reference sequence). The CDR3 spans 16 residues. The V gene lost 0 bases and the J gene lost 4 bases, with 15 bases spanning the gap. CDR3 protein: CASSLEVQAAADTQYF. CDR3 in DNA: TGTGCCAGCAGCTTGGAAGTCCAGGCCGCGGCAGATACGCAGTATTTT.

The chain combines TRBV24-1 with TRBJ2-1; D may be TRBD2 (7 bases). Looked up from germline, CDR1 is KGHDR and CDR2 is SFDVKD. This CDR3 has 14 residues. V lost 3 bases, J lost 7 bases, and 12 bases lay in between. The CDR3 here is CATSDRGEGNEQFF. DNA for the CDR3: TGTGCCACCAGTGATAGGGGGGAGGGTAATGAGCAGTTCTTC.

V gene TRBV7-2 combines with J gene TRBJ2-1; D may correspond to TRBD1 or TRBD2 (5 bases each). Trimming took off 4 bases at V and 0 bases at J, with 10 bases between the two ends. In germline, CDR1 is SGHTA, CDR2 FQGNSA. This CDR3 has 15 residues. CDR3 sequence reads: CASSWDGSSYNEQFF. The CDR3 nucleotides read TGTGCCAGCAGCTGGGACGGGTCCTCCTACAATGAGCAGTTCTTC.

This chain uses TRBV12-3 or TRBV12-4 with TRBJ1-1, with 8 bases matching TRBD1. Trimming at V came to 3 bases and at J to 1 base, leaving 4 bases not matched to a gene. The CDR3 loop spans 15 amino acids. The DNA for the CDR3 is TGTGCCAGCAGTTTTCCTGGACAGGGGAACACTGAAGCTTTCTTT. It yields the protein CASSFPGQGNTEAFF.